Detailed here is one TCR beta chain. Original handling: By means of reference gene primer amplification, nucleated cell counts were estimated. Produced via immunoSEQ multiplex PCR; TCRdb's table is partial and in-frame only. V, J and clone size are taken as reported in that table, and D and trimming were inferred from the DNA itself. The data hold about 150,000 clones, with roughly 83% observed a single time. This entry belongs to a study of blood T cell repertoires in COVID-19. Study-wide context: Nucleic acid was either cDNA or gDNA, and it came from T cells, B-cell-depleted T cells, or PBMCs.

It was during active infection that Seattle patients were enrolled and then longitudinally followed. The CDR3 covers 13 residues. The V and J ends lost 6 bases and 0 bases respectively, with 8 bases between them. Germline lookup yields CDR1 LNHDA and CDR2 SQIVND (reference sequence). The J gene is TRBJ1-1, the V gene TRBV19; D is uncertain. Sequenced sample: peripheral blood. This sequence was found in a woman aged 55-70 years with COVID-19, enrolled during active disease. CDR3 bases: TGTGCCAGTAGGACGGAGTTGAACACTGAAGCTTTCTTT. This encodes CASRTELNTEAFF.